This T cell receptor beta chain was sequenced during a study of blood T cell repertoires in COVID-19. Trimming cost V 1 base and J 1 base, with 13 bases left between them. CDR1 is SGHRS, CDR2 YFSETQ, per germline. The length of the CDR3 is 16 residues. TCRdb keeps only in-frame clones here, not all; method: immunoSEQ multiplex PCR. The sample comprises roughly 180,000 clones, 60% to 80% of which are singletons, and about an eighth rests with the top ten. This clone appeared a few times. Ages ranged from about 18 to 89 years, with residence in about 24 US areas. Membership in each cohort depended on participant-reported clinical history.

This sequence joins TRBV5-1 and TRBJ2-3, with a possible D match to TRBD2 (6 bases). The source of this sequence is a man aged 55-75 years who had been exposed to COVID-19. The specimen sequenced was PBMCs or T cells enriched from blood (not recorded which). The CDR3 reads CASSLLRGIGTDTQYF. CDR3 sequence (DNA): TGCGCCAGCAGCTTGCTCCGCGGGATCGGCACAGATACGCAGTATTTT.